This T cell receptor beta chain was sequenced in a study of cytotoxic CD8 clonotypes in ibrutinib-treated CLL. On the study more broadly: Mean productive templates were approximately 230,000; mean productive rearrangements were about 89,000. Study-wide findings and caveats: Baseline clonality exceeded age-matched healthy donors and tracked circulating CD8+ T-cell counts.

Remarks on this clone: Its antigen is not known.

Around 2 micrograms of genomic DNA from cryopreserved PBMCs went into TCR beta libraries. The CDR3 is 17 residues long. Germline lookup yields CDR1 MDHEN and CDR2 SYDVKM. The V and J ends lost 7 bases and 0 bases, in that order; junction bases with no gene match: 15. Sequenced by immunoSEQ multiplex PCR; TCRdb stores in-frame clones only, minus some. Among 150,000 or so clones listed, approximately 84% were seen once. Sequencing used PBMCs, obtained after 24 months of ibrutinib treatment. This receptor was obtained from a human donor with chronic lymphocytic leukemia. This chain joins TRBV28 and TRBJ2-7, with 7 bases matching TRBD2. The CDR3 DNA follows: TGTGCCAGCACCCCAGCGGGGCCCGACAGATACTCCTACGAGCAGTACTTC. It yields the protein CASTPAGPDRYSYEQYF.